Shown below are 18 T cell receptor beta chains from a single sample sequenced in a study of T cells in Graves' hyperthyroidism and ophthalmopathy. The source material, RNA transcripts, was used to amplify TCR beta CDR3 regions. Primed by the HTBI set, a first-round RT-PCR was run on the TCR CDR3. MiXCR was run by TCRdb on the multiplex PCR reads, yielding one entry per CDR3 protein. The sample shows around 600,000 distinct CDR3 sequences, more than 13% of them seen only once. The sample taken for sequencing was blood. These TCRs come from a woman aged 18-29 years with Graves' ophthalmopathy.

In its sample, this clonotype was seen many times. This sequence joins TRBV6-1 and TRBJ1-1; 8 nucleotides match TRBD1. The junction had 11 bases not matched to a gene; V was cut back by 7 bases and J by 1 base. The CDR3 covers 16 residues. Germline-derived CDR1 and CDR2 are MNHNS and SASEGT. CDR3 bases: TGTGCCAGCATTTCCGGGACAGGAATACCGAACACTGAAGCTTTCTTT. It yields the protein CASISGTGIPNTEAFF.

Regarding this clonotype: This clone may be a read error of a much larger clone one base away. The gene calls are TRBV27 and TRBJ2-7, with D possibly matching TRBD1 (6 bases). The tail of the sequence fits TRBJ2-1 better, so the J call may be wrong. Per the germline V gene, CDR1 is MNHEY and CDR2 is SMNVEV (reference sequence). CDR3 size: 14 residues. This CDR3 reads CASSANRESYEQFF. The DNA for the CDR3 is TGTGCCAGCAGCGCAAACAGGGAATCCTACGAGCAGTTCTTC.

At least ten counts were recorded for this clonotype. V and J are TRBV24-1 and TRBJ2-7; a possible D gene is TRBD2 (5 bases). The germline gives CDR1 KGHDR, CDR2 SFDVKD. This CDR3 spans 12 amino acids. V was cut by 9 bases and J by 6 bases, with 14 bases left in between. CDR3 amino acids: CATESRGREQYF. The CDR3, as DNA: TGTGCCACCGAAAGCCGGGGTCGCGAGCAGTACTTC.

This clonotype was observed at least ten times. CDR3: CASSETVYEQYF. DNA for the CDR3: TGTGCCAGCAGCGAGACCGTATACGAGCAGTACTTC. The chain combines TRBV7-2 with TRBJ2-7; no reliable D call. The CDR3 runs to 12 residues. Trimming cost V 5 bases and J 4 bases, with 9 bases left between them. CDR1 SGHTA and CDR2 FQGNSA come from the germline V gene.

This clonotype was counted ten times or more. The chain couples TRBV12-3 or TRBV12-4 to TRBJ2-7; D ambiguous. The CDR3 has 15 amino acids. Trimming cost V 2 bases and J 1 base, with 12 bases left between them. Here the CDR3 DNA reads TGTGCCAGCAGTTTACTACTCCGAGGTTCCTACGAGCAGTACTTC. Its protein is CASSLLLRGSYEQYF.

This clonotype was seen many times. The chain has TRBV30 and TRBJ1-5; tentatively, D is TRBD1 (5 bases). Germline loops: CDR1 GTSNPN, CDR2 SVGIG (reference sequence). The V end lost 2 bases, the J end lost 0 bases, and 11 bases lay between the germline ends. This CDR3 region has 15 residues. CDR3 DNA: TGTGCCTGGAGTCCAGGGTCCTCTAGCAATCAGCCCCAGCATTTT. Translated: CAWSPGSSSNQPQHF.

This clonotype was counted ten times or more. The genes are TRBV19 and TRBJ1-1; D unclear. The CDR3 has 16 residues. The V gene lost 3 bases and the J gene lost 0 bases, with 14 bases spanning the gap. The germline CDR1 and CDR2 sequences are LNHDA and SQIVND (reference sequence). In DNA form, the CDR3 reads TGTGCCAGTAGTATGTACCGATCAAGCGTGAACACTGAAGCTTTCTTT. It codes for CASSMYRSSVNTEAFF.

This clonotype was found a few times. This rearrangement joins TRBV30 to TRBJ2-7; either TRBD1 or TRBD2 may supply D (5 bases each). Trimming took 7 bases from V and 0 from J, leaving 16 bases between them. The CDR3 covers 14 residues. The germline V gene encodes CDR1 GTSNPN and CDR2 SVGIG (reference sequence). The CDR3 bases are TGTGCCTACACTAGGACACGGACCTCCTACGAGCAGTACTTC. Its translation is CAYTRTRTSYEQYF.

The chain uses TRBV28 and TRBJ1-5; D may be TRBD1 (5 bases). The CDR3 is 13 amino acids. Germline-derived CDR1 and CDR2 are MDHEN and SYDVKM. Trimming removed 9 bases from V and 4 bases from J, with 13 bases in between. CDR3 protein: CASWGGINQPQHF. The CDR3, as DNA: TGTGCCAGTTGGGGGGGAATTAATCAGCCCCAGCATTTT.

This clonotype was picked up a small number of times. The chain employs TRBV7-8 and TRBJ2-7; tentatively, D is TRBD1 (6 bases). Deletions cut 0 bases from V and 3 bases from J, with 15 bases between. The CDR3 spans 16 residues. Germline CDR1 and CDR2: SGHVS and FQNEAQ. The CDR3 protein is CASSLAGVRGIYEQYF. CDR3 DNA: TGTGCCAGCAGCTTAGCGGGGGTCAGGGGTATCTACGAGCAGTACTTC.

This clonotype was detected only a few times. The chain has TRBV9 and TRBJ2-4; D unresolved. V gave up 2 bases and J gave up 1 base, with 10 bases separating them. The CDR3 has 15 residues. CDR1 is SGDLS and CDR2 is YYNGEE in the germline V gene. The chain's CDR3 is CASSVDLVAKNIQYF. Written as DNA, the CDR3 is TGTGCCAGCAGCGTCGACCTGGTCGCCAAAAACATTCAGTACTTC.

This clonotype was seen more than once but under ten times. CDR3 sequence (DNA): TGCGCCAGCAGCCAAGAATTATGGGGCATTCAGTACTTC. It translates to CASSQELWGIQYF. This sequence joins TRBV4-3 and TRBJ2-4, with D unresolved. V was cut by 0 bases and J by 9 bases, with 9 bases left in between. From germline, CDR1 is LGHNA and CDR2 YSLEER. The CDR3 runs to 13 residues.

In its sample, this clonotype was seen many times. The DNA of the CDR3 is TGCAGTGCTAGAGATGGACTAGCGGGAGCGCTCCAAGAGACCCAGTACTTC. The encoded protein is CSARDGLAGALQETQYF. The chain is built from TRBV20-1 and TRBJ2-5; 13 positions agree with TRBD2. The V gene end was trimmed by 0 bases and the J gene end by 1 base; junction bases not matched to a gene: 5. Looked up from germline, CDR1 is DFQATT and CDR2 is SNEGSKA (reference sequence). The CDR3 extends over 17 amino acids.

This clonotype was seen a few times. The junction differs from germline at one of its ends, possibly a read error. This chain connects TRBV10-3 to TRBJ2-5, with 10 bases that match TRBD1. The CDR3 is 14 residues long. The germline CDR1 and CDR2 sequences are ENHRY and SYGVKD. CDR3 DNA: TGTGCCATCAGTGGGACAGGGGGAAAAGAGGCCCAGTACTTC. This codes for CAISGTGGKEAQYF.

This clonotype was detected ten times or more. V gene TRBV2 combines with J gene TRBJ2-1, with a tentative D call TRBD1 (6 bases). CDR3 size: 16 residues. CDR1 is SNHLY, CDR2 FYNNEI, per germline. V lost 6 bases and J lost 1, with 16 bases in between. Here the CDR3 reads CASRGPGQPSYNEQFF. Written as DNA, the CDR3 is TGTGCCAGCAGGGGGCCCGGACAGCCTTCCTACAATGAGCAGTTCTTC. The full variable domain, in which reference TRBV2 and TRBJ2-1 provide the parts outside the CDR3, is EPEVTQTPSHQVTQMGQEVILRCVPISNHLYFYWYRQILGQKVEFLVSFYNNEISEKSEIFDDQFSVERPDGSNFTLKIRSTKLEDSAMYFCASRGPGQPSYNEQFFGPGTRLTVL.

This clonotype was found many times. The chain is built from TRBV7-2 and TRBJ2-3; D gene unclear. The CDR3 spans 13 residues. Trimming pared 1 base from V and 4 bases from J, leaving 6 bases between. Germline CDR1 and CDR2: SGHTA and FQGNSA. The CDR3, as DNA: TGTGCCAGCAGCTTAGTGGCCCCAGATACGCAGTATTTT. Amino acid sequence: CASSLVAPDTQYF. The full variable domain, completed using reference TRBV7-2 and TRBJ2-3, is GAGVSQSPSNKVTEKGKDVELRCDPISGHTALYWYRQSLGQGLEFLIYFQGNSAPDKSGLPSDRFSAERTGGSVSTLTIQRTQQEDSAVYLCASSLVAPDTQYFGPGTRLTVL.

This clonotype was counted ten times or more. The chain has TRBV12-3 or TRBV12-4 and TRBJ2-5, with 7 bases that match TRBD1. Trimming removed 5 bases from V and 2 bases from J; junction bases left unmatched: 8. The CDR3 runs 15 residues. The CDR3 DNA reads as TGTGCCAGCAGTCTCCCGACAGGGCAACAAGAGACCCAGTACTTC. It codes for CASSLPTGQQETQYF.

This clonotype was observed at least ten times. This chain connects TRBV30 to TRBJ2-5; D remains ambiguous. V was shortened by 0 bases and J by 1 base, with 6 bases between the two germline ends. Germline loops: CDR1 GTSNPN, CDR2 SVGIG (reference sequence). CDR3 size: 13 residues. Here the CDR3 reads CAWSVEVQETQYF. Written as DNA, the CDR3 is TGTGCCTGGAGTGTAGAGGTCCAAGAGACCCAGTACTTC.